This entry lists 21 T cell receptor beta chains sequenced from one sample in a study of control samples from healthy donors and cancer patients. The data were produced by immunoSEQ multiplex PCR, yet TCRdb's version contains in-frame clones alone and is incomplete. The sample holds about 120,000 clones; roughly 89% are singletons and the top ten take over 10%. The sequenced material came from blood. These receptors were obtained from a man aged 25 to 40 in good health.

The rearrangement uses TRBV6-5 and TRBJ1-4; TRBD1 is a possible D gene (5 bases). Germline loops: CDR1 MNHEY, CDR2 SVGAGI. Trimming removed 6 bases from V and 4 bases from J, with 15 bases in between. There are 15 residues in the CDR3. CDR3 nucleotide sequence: TGTGCCAGCAGCGCCCGGGGGACCCGTAATGAAAAACTGTTTTTT. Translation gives CASSARGTRNEKLFF.

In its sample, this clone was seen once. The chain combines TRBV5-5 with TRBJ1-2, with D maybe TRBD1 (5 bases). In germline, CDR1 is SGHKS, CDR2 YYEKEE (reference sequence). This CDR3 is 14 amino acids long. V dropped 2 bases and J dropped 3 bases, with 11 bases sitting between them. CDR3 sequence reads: CASSLKGRHYGYTF. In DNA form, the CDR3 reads TGTGCCAGCAGCTTAAAGGGGCGGCACTATGGCTACACCTTC.

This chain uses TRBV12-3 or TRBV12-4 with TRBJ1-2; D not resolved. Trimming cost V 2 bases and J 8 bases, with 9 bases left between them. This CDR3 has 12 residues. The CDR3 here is CASSLRGEGYTF. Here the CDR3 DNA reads TGTGCCAGCAGTTTACGGGGTGAGGGCTACACCTTC.

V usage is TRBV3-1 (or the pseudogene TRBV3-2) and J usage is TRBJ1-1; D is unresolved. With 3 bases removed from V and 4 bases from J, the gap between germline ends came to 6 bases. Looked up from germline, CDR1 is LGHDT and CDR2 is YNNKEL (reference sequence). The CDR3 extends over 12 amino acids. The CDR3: CASSQKGTEAFF. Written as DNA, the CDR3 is TGTGCCAGCAGCCAGAAGGGCACTGAAGCTTTCTTT.

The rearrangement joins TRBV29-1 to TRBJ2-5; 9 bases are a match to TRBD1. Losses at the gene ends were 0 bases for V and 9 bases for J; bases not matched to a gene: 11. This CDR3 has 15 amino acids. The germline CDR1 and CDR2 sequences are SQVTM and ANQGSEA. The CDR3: CSVEDRGTGLRAQYF. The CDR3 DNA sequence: TGCAGCGTTGAAGATAGGGGGACAGGGCTGAGGGCCCAGTACTTC.

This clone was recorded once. CDR3: CASSLGADGGDLSNEQFF. In nucleotides, the CDR3 is TGTGCCAGCAGCTTAGGGGCCGACGGAGGGGACCTCTCCAATGAGCAGTTCTTC. The rearrangement links TRBV7-3 to TRBJ2-1; tentatively, D is TRBD2 (6 bases). The V end was cut by 2 bases, the J end by 6 bases, with 23 bases between. Germline CDR1 reads SGHTA; CDR2 reads FQGTGA. The CDR3 is 18 amino acids.

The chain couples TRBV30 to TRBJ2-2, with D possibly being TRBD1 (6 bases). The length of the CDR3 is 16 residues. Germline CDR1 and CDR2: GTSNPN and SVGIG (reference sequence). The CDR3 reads CSVERLNREGTGELFF. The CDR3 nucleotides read TGTTCCGTAGAACGACTAAACAGGGAAGGAACCGGGGAGCTGTTTTTT.

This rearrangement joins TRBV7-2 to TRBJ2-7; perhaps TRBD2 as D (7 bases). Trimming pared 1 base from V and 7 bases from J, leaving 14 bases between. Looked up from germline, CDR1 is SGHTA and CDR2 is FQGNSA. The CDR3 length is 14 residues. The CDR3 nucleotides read TGTGCCAGCAGCTTAGAGTGGGGGGGCGGAGAGCAGTACGTC. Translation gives CASSLEWGGGEQYV.

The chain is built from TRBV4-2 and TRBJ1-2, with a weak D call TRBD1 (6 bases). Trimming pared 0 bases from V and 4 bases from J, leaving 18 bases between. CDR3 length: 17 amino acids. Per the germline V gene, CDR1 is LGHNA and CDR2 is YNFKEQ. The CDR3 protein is CASSQDQGGATRYGYTF. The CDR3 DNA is TGTGCCAGCAGCCAAGATCAAGGGGGGGCGACGCGCTATGGCTACACCTTC.

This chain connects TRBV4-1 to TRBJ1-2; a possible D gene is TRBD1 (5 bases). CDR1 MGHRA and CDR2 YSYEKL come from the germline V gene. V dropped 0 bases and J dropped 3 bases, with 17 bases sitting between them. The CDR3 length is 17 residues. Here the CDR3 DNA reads TGCGCCAGCAGCCAAGACCCCTGGGACGGCGGGTACTATGGCTACACCTTC. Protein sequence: CASSQDPWDGGYYGYTF.

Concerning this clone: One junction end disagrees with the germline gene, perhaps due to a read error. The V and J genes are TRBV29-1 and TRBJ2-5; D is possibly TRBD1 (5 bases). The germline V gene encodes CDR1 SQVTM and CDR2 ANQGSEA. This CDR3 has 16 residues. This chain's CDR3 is CSVEDGVRAVGETQYF. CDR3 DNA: TGCAGCGTGGAAGATGGGGTCAGGGCGGTGGGGGAGACCCAGTACTTC.

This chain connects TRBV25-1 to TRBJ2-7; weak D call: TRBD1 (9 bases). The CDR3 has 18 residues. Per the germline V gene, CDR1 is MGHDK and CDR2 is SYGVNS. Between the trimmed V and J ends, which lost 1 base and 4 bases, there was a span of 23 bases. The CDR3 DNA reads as TGTGCCAGCAGTGAATCCCGCGGGAGGAACAGGGGGCCATACGAGCAGTACGTC. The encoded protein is CASSESRGRNRGPYEQYV.

The DNA of the CDR3 is TGTGCCAGCAGTACGACAGTGTATAGCAATCAGCCCCAGCATTTT. The encoded protein is CASSTTVYSNQPQHF. The rearrangement links TRBV6-5 to TRBJ1-5; D possibly corresponds to TRBD1 (5 bases). There are 15 residues in the CDR3. Per germline, CDR1 MNHEY and CDR2 SVGAGI. The V and J ends lost 5 bases and 0 bases respectively, with 11 bases between them.

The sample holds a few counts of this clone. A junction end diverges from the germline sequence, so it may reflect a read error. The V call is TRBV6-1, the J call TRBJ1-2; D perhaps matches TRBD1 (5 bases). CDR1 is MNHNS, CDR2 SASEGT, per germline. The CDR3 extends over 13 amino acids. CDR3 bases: TGTGCCAGTAGTGACAGTTACCGCTATGGCTACACCTTC. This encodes CASSDSYRYGYTF.

This chain's CDR3 is CASSPRPSTGRVGELFF. For the CDR3, the DNA is TGTGCCAGCAGCCCCAGACCAAGTACAGGGAGGGTAGGGGAGCTGTTTTTT. V usage is TRBV3-1 (or the pseudogene TRBV3-2) and J usage is TRBJ2-2, with a possible D match to TRBD2 (7 bases). V dropped 4 bases and J dropped 8 bases, with 23 bases sitting between them. The germline V gene encodes CDR1 LGHDT and CDR2 YNNKEL (reference sequence). This CDR3 has 17 amino acids.

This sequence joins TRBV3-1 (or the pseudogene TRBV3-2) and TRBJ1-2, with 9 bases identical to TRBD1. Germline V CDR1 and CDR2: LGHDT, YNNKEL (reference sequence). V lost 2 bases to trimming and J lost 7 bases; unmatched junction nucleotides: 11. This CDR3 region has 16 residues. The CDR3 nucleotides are TGTGCCAGCAGCCAACGTGGGACAGGGAAGGCCTTTGGCTACACCTTC. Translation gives CASSQRGTGKAFGYTF.

The CDR3 nucleotides read TGTGCCAGCAGCTCTACAGGGGGCGTGGGTGGCTACACCTTC. Translating it yields CASSSTGGVGGYTF. The chain is built from TRBV7-8 and TRBJ1-2; TRBD1 matches at 9 bases. Unmatched junction bases numbered 7, after V lost 4 bases and J lost 7 bases. The germline CDR1 and CDR2 sequences are SGHVS and FQNEAQ. This CDR3 has 14 residues. Together with reference TRBV7-8 and TRBJ1-2, the CDR3 gives the full variable domain: GAGVSQSPRYKVAKRGQDVALRCDPISGHVSLFWYQQALGQGPEFLTYFQNEAQLDKSGLPSDRFFAERPEGSVSTLKIQRTQQEDSAVYLCASSSTGGVGGYTFGSGTRLTVV.

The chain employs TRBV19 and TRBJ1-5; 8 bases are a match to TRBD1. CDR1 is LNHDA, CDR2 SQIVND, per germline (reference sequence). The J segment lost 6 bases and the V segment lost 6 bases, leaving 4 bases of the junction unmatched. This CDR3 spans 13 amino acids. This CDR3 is CASRQGAGQPQHF. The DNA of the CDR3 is TGTGCCAGTAGGCAGGGGGCTGGTCAGCCCCAGCATTTT.

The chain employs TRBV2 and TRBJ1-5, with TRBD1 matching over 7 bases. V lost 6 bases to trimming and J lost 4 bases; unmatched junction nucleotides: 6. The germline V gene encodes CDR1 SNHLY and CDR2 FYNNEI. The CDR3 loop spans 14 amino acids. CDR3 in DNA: TGTGCCAGCAGCCCACTGACAGGGAATCAGCCCCAGCATTTT. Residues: CASSPLTGNQPQHF. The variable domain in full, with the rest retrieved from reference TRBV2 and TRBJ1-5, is EPEVTQTPSHQVTQMGQEVILRCVPISNHLYFYWYRQILGQKVEFLVSFYNNEISEKSEIFDDQFSVERPDGSNFTLKIRSTKLEDSAMYFCASSPLTGNQPQHFGDGTRLSIL.

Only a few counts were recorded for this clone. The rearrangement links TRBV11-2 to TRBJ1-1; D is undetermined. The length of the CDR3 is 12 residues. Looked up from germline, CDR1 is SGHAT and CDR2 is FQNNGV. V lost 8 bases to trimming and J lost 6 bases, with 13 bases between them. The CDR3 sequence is CASSFTESEAFF. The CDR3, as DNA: TGTGCCAGCTCCTTCACTGAATCTGAAGCTTTCTTT.

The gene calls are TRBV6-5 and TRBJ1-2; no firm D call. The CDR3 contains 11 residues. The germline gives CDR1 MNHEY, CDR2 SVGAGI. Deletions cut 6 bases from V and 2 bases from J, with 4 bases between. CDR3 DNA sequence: TGTGCCAGCAGCCCGAACTATGGCTACACCTTC. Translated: CASSPNYGYTF.